This T cell receptor beta chain is from a study of technical replicates of blood from a few donors. TCRdb's copy holds only in-frame clones and misses some; the assay was immunoSEQ multiplex PCR. The sample holds about 62,000 clones; about 87% are singletons and the top ten take 5.2%. In germline, CDR1 is MNHEY, CDR2 SMNVEV (reference sequence). There are 15 residues in the CDR3. The V segment lost 5 bases and the J segment 3 bases; nucleotides outside the gene matches: 5. The TCR sequence derives from a human donor in good health. Some clones in this sample may be carry-over from other donors' samples. The V gene is TRBV27, the J gene TRBJ2-7; 12 nucleotides line up with TRBD2. The sequencing sample was made of PBMCs. The DNA for the CDR3 is TGTGCCAGCAGTCCAGTACTAGCGGGGGGCTACGAGCAGTACTTC. Protein: CASSPVLAGGYEQYF.